The present T cell receptor beta chain was sequenced within a study of blood T cell repertoires in COVID-19. The CDR3 is 16 residues long. The germline gives CDR1 SGHRS, CDR2 YFSETQ. After removal of 3 bases from V and 4 bases from J, the junction contained 5 bases not matched to a gene. The assay was immunoSEQ multiplex PCR, and TCRdb's table has in-frame clones only and misses some. The repertoire includes some 460,000 clones, about nine tenths of them detected once, and roughly 0.7% sits in the top ten. The genes are TRBV5-1 and TRBJ1-3; 12 bases are a match to TRBD1. Material: PBMCs or T cells enriched from blood (not recorded which). The origin of this receptor is a woman younger than 30 who had recovered from COVID-19. The CDR3 reads CASSWGTGGVGNTIYF. The CDR3 DNA reads TGCGCCAGCAGCTGGGGGACAGGGGGCGTCGGAAACACCATATATTTT. The entire variable domain, with the rest obtained from reference TRBV5-1 and TRBJ1-3, is as follows: KAGVTQTPRYLIKTRGQQVTLSCSPISGHRSVSWYQQTPGQGLQFLFEYFSETQRNKGNFPGRFSGRQFSNSRSEMNVSTLELGDSALYLCASSWGTGGVGNTIYFGEGSWLTVV.